The 17 T cell receptor beta chains given below trace back to one sample, sequenced in a study of post-analysis software for immune sequencing data. Built from TCR beta cDNA, the libraries had unique molecular identifiers in them. A single record per CDR3 protein comes from TCRdb applying MiXCR to the PCR reads. The sample yields hundreds of thousands of distinct CDR3 sequences, about 50% seen once. The study, taken as a whole, reports: Five TRBV segments occurring more often in patients than controls included TRBV5-6, TRBV5-1 and TRBV20-1.

Their antigens remain unidentified. The source material was blood. Receptors were obtained from a girl between 10 and 17 years old with multiple sclerosis.

V usage is TRBV7-2 and J usage is TRBJ2-5, with TRBD1 identical over 9 bases. The J call is uncertain, as TRBJ2-7 better fits the DNA end. The CDR3 length is 15 residues. Germline V lookup: CDR1 SGHTA, CDR2 FQGNSA. For the CDR3, the DNA is TGTGCCAGCGGACCTACAGGGGGCGGCAAAAGCGAGCAGTACTTC. Amino acid sequence: CASGPTGGGKSEQYF.

This chain joins TRBV20-1 and TRBJ1-2; D is ambiguous. CDR1 and CDR2 (germline): DFQATT, SNEGSKA (reference sequence). The CDR3 totals 15 residues. Trimming stripped 0 bases from V and 4 bases from J, with 15 bases between. CDR3 bases: TGCAGTGCTAGAGATTCAGACGCTCGGGTCTATGGCTACACCTTC. This translates into CSARDSDARVYGYTF.

This rearrangement joins TRBV29-1 to TRBJ2-5; 10 bases map to TRBD2. The J call may not be correct, given that the DNA end is closer to TRBJ2-4. From germline, CDR1 is SQVTM and CDR2 ANQGSEA. The CDR3 covers 14 residues. For the CDR3, the DNA is TGCAGCGTTGCCCGCTCCGGGACTAGCGACATTCAGTACTTC. This gives the protein CSVARSGTSDIQYF.

The chain links TRBV7-9 to TRBJ2-7, with 9 positions matching TRBD1. The germline CDR1 and CDR2 sequences are SEHNR and FQNEAQ (reference sequence). This CDR3 is built from 17 residues. The J segment lost 6 bases and the V segment lost 0 bases, leaving 12 bases of the junction unmatched. The chain's CDR3 is CASSLAWDRVNTGEQYF. CDR3 in DNA: TGTGCCAGCAGCTTAGCGTGGGACAGGGTAAATACGGGCGAGCAGTACTTC. Filled out from reference TRBV7-9 and TRBJ2-7, the complete variable domain reads DTGVSQNPRHKITKRGQNVTFRCDPISEHNRLYWYRQTLGQGPEFLTYFQNEAQLEKSRLLSDRFSAERPKGSFSTLEIQRTEQGDSAMYLCASSLAWDRVNTGEQYFGPGTRLTVT.

The chain uses TRBV4-2 and TRBJ2-1; 9 positions match TRBD2. The CDR3 runs 15 residues. Germline values: CDR1 LGHNA, CDR2 YNFKEQ. J lost 9 bases, V lost 4 bases, and 10 bases had no gene match. CDR3 coding DNA: TGTGCCAGCAGCCCCCGGTCTAGCGGGGTAGGTGAGCAGTTCTTC. Residues: CASSPRSSGVGEQFF.

The chain carries TRBV29-1 and TRBJ1-1, with D uncertain. Germline CDR1 reads SQVTM; CDR2 reads ANQGSEA. The CDR3 extends over 11 amino acids. The V gene lost 6 bases and the J gene lost 6 bases, with 11 bases spanning the gap. CDR3 coding DNA: TGCAGCGTAGGACGAGAGGCTGAAGCTTTCTTT. Encoded protein: CSVGREAEAFF.

The chain uses TRBV20-1 and TRBJ2-3, with 10 bases identical to TRBD2. The J segment lost 1 base and the V segment lost 4 bases, leaving 5 bases of the junction unmatched. CDR1 DFQATT and CDR2 SNEGSKA come from the germline V gene (reference sequence). The CDR3 totals 15 residues. CDR3 loop: CSATATSGRTDTQYF. CDR3 in DNA: TGCAGTGCTACAGCGACTAGCGGGCGCACAGATACGCAGTATTTT.

This clonotype was picked up a small number of times. This chain links TRBV4-1 with TRBJ2-1; possibly TRBD1 for D (5 bases). This CDR3 comprises 15 residues. The germline gives CDR1 MGHRA, CDR2 YSYEKL. Trimming stripped 0 bases from V and 4 bases from J, with 10 bases between. The CDR3 loop is CASSQELQVYNEQFF. The CDR3 DNA reads TGCGCCAGCAGCCAAGAACTACAGGTTTACAATGAGCAGTTCTTC.

This clonotype occurred a few times. The V gene is TRBV12-5, the J gene TRBJ2-3; no clear D. The CDR3 covers 14 residues. The germline V gene encodes CDR1 LGHNT and CDR2 FRNRAP. V lost 2 bases to trimming and J lost 4 bases, with 10 bases between them. The DNA of the CDR3 is TGTGCTAGTGGTTTGAGGCTCTCGGCAGATACGCAGTATTTT. It is translated as CASGLRLSADTQYF.

Details on this clonotype: Germline and junction disagree at one end, which may indicate a read error. The chain joins TRBV25-1 to TRBJ1-5; D is uncertain. CDR1 is MGHDK and CDR2 is SYGVNS in the germline V gene. The CDR3 loop spans 13 amino acids. CDR3 loop: CASSDRGNQPKHF. The CDR3 DNA sequence: TGTGCCAGCAGTGACCGCGGTAATCAGCCCAAGCATTTT.

V and J are TRBV20-1 and TRBJ2-5; 9 bases agree with TRBD2. Germline V CDR1 and CDR2: DFQATT, SNEGSKA (reference sequence). Trimming at V came to 1 base and at J to 4 bases, leaving 10 bases not matched to a gene. The CDR3 contains 16 residues. The CDR3 spells CSARVPSGAIGETQYF. The CDR3 region has the DNA TGCAGTGCTAGAGTGCCTAGCGGGGCCATCGGAGAGACCCAGTACTTC.

This clonotype was observed a handful of times. The chain couples TRBV5-1 to TRBJ2-7; no reliable D call. This CDR3 has 14 residues. Germline CDR1 reads SGHRS; CDR2 reads YFSETQ. V lost 1 base and J lost 3, with 11 bases in between. DNA for the CDR3: TGCGCCAGCAGCTTGTTTGGCAACCACTACGAGCAGTACTTC. Amino acid sequence: CASSLFGNHYEQYF.

The chain couples TRBV2 to TRBJ2-7, with D unresolved. Germline assignment: CDR1 SNHLY and CDR2 FYNNEI. This CDR3 comprises 15 residues. V lost 1 base, J lost 2 bases, and 12 bases lay in between. CDR3 nucleotides: TGTGCCAGCAGTGAAGTCGGTCTTAGGGCCTACGAGCAGTACTTC. Its translation: CASSEVGLRAYEQYF.

This clonotype has only a few counts. The CDR3 spells CASSPPDSAEQGIQYF. Here the CDR3 DNA reads TGTGCCAGCTCACCACCGGACAGCGCCGAACAGGGCATTCAGTACTTC. The chain recombines TRBV18 with TRBJ2-4; D is perhaps TRBD1 (6 bases). The V gene lost 0 bases and the J gene lost 9 bases, with 18 bases spanning the gap. Germline V gene lookup returns CDR1 KGHSH and CDR2 LQKENI. The CDR3 consists of 16 residues.

V gene TRBV2 combines with J gene TRBJ2-1; perhaps TRBD1 as D (5 bases). This CDR3 is 14 amino acids long. Germline lookup yields CDR1 SNHLY and CDR2 FYNNEI. The V end was cut by 4 bases, the J end by 8 bases, with 15 bases between. CDR3 DNA: TGTGCCAGCAGTGGACAGATTCTAAACCATGAGCAGTTCTTC. It translates to CASSGQILNHEQFF.

The genes are TRBV7-7 and TRBJ2-2; 9 bases align to TRBD2. The ends lost 3 bases at V and 4 bases at J; junction bases unmatched: 6. CDR3 length equals 16 residues. Germline V gene lookup returns CDR1 SSHAT and CDR2 FNYEAQ (reference sequence). The CDR3 reads CASSFAGAGGTGELFF. The CDR3 region has the DNA TGTGCCAGCAGCTTTGCGGGAGCGGGGGGCACCGGGGAGCTGTTTTTT.

The CDR3 region is CASSQDKRQTEAFF. The CDR3 region has the DNA TGTGCCAGCAGCCAAGATAAACGGCAGACTGAAGCTTTCTTT. The rearrangement joins TRBV4-2 to TRBJ1-1; D is unclear. This CDR3 contains 14 residues. V was pared by 0 bases and J by 5 bases, with 10 bases between. Germline assignment: CDR1 LGHNA and CDR2 YNFKEQ.